A single sample is the source of the 20 T cell receptor beta chains below, sequenced in a study of blood T cell repertoires in COVID-19. Clones were sequenced by immunoSEQ multiplex PCR, and TCRdb holds only the in-frame ones, with some missing. The data contain 200,000 to 250,000 clones, 88% of them singletons. Material: PBMCs or T cells enriched from blood (not recorded which). Receptor source: a woman aged 25-40 years who had been exposed to COVID-19.

The J gene is TRBJ1-6, the V gene TRBV19; D gene ambiguous. Germline V gene lookup returns CDR1 LNHDA and CDR2 SQIVND (reference sequence). Trimming took off 5 bases at V and 7 bases at J, with 18 bases between the two ends. The CDR3 contains 16 residues. The CDR3 DNA follows: TGTGCCAGTAGTTTTAAACACCCCGGGAAAAATTCACCCCTCCACTTT. Translating it yields CASSFKHPGKNSPLHF.

This clone is a singleton in its sample. The rearrangement links TRBV11-2 to TRBJ2-2, with TRBD1 as a possible D gene (5 bases). The CDR3 is 16 residues long. The germline V gene has CDR1 SGHAT and CDR2 FQNNGV. The V and J ends lost 1 base and 5 bases respectively, with 14 bases between them. CDR3 in DNA: TGTGCCAGCAGCTTAGGAGGCAGGGTTGATACCGGGGAGCTGTTTTTT. It yields the protein CASSLGGRVDTGELFF.

This clone came up once. The V call is TRBV12-3 or TRBV12-4, the J call TRBJ1-1, with D maybe TRBD1 (6 bases). This CDR3 is built from 13 residues. Trimming took 3 bases from V and 6 from J, leaving 11 bases between them. In DNA, the CDR3 is TGTGCCAGCAGTTTCACAGGGATGCCTGAAGCTTTCTTT. As protein: CASSFTGMPEAFF.

The chain combines TRBV19 with TRBJ1-4; D uncertain. The CDR3 extends over 14 amino acids. Germline assignment: CDR1 LNHDA and CDR2 SQIVND (reference sequence). Trimming shortened V by 5 bases and J by 4 bases, and 11 bases separated the two germline ends. In DNA form, the CDR3 reads TGTGCCAGTAGTGGTCACAGCAATAATGAAAAACTGTTTTTT. Its translation: CASSGHSNNEKLFF. The full variable domain, in which reference TRBV19 and TRBJ1-4 provide the parts outside the CDR3, is DGGITQSPKYLFRKEGQNVTLSCEQNLNHDAMYWYRQDPGQGLRLIYYSQIVNDFQKGDIAEGYSVSREKKESFPLTVTSAQKNPTAFYLCASSGHSNNEKLFFGSGTQLSVL.

The chain is built from TRBV19 and TRBJ1-2, with 8 nucleotides matching TRBD1. The CDR3 loop spans 12 amino acids. Germline loops: CDR1 LNHDA, CDR2 SQIVND (reference sequence). V lost 5 bases and J lost 7; bases outside the gene matches: 3. This chain's CDR3 is CASSDRGSGYTF. As DNA, the CDR3 is TGTGCCAGTAGTGACAGGGGATCTGGCTACACCTTC. Variable domain in full (rest from reference TRBV19 and TRBJ1-2): DGGITQSPKYLFRKEGQNVTLSCEQNLNHDAMYWYRQDPGQGLRLIYYSQIVNDFQKGDIAEGYSVSREKKESFPLTVTSAQKNPTAFYLCASSDRGSGYTFGSGTRLTVV.

The chain couples TRBV6-5 to TRBJ2-3; 10 nucleotides match TRBD2. CDR3 length: 15 amino acids. The germline gives CDR1 MNHEY, CDR2 SVGAGI. V shed 7 bases and J 9 bases; nucleotides not matched to a gene: 13. The CDR3 DNA reads as TGTGCCAGCATCCGGCTAGCGGGAGTTCCAAGGACGCAGTATTTT. Translated, it gives CASIRLAGVPRTQYF.

The chain is built from TRBV6-5 and TRBJ2-1; 7 nucleotides match TRBD1. The length of the CDR3 is 13 residues. V lost 7 bases to trimming and J lost 13 bases; unmatched junction nucleotides: 13. Germline V gives CDR1 MNHEY, CDR2 SVGAGI. CDR3 coding DNA: TGTGCCAGCACCGGATTAGGACAGGTTACTCAGTTCTTC. Its protein product is CASTGLGQVTQFF.

This clone was found a few times. The chain links TRBV5-1 to TRBJ2-7, with D possibly being TRBD1 (6 bases). The germline V gene has CDR1 SGHRS and CDR2 YFSETQ. Deletions cut 4 bases from V and 5 bases from J, with 16 bases between. The CDR3 loop spans 14 amino acids. This CDR3 reads CASSLQGNIDEQYF. As DNA, the CDR3 is TGCGCCAGCAGCCTACAGGGAAACATCGACGAGCAGTACTTC.

This sequence joins TRBV5-6 and TRBJ2-5; 12 bases match TRBD2. Germline V gene lookup returns CDR1 SGHDT and CDR2 YYEEEE. CDR3 length: 16 amino acids. V trimming: 2 bases; J trimming: 5 bases; junction bases outside the gene matches: 7. The CDR3 reads CASSFWTSGIGETQYF. The CDR3 DNA sequence: TGTGCCAGCAGCTTTTGGACTAGCGGGATCGGTGAGACCCAGTACTTC.

J is TRBJ2-2 and V is TRBV19; possible D gene TRBD1, 6 bases. The CDR3 runs 15 residues. Germline-derived CDR1 and CDR2 are LNHDA and SQIVND (reference sequence). Trimming cost V 2 bases and J 9 bases, with 16 bases left between them. CDR3 sequence: CASSIRQVGDRELFF. As DNA, the CDR3 is TGTGCCAGTAGTATACGACAGGTCGGGGACAGGGAGCTGTTTTTT.

The chain employs TRBV2 and TRBJ2-5, with 7 bases lining up with TRBD1. Germline assignment: CDR1 SNHLY and CDR2 FYNNEI. Germline trimming cut 6 bases from V and 1 base from J; bases unmatched to any gene: 8. The CDR3 is 15 residues long. The CDR3 region is CASRTGSIFQETQYF. CDR3 nucleotide sequence: TGTGCCAGCAGGACAGGGAGTATCTTCCAAGAGACCCAGTACTTC.

This clone was recorded only once. The chain is built from TRBV6-5 and TRBJ1-3; TRBD1 aligns across 9 bases. Unmatched junction bases numbered 6, after V lost 7 bases and J lost 2 bases. The CDR3 has 15 amino acids. Germline V gene data show CDR1 as MNHEY and CDR2 as SVGAGI. CDR3 bases: TGTGCCAGCACCAAACAGGGGGCGGCTGGAAACACCATATATTTT. It translates to CASTKQGAAGNTIYF.

The V call is TRBV4-1, the J call TRBJ1-2; D is unresolved. The germline gives CDR1 MGHRA, CDR2 YSYEKL. V shed 3 bases and J shed 6 bases, with 11 bases lying between them. The CDR3 is 13 amino acids. The CDR3 bases are TGCGCCAGCAGCCATTCCGGAGACGATGGCTACACCTTC. Its translation is CASSHSGDDGYTF.

This rearrangement joins TRBV9 to TRBJ1-2; TRBD1 aligns across 7 bases. V lost 4 bases and J lost 2; bases outside the gene matches: 8. Germline loops: CDR1 SGDLS, CDR2 YYNGEE. CDR3 length equals 15 residues. The CDR3 loop is CASSPHLQGNYGYTF. CDR3 nucleotides: TGTGCCAGCAGCCCCCATTTACAGGGGAACTATGGCTACACCTTC.

V gene TRBV19 combines with J gene TRBJ2-1, with TRBD2 matching 12 bases. V lost 4 bases to trimming and J lost 4 bases; unmatched junction nucleotides: 5. Germline V CDR1 and CDR2: LNHDA, SQIVND (reference sequence). The CDR3 loop spans 16 amino acids. CDR3 loop: CASSTHLAGGYNEQFF. The CDR3, as DNA: TGTGCCAGTAGTACCCATCTAGCGGGAGGGTACAATGAGCAGTTCTTC.

The chain combines TRBV15 with TRBJ2-7, with TRBD1 as a possible D gene (5 bases). V was shortened by 4 bases and J by 0 bases, with 13 bases between the two germline ends. In germline, CDR1 is LNHNV, CDR2 YYDKDF (reference sequence). This CDR3 is built from 15 residues. CDR3 amino acids: CATSNGQSSSYEQYF. The DNA of the CDR3 is TGTGCCACCAGCAACGGACAATCAAGCTCCTACGAGCAGTACTTC. Drawing the rest from reference TRBV15 and TRBJ2-7, the complete variable domain is DAMVIQNPRYQVTQFGKPVTLSCSQTLNHNVMYWYQQKSSQAPKLLFHYYDKDFNNEADTPDNFQSRRPNTSFCFLDIRSPGLGDTAMYLCATSNGQSSSYEQYFGPGTRLTVT.

The V call is TRBV5-1, the J call TRBJ2-7, with 7 positions matching TRBD1. CDR1 and CDR2 from the germline V gene are SGHRS and YFSETQ. This CDR3 is built from 12 residues. With 3 bases clipped from V and 3 bases from J, the junction kept 0 bases outside the gene matches. The CDR3 sequence: CASSWDSYEQYF. The CDR3 nucleotides are TGCGCCAGCAGCTGGGACAGCTACGAGCAGTACTTC.

The chain is built from TRBV5-4 and TRBJ1-1; D is undetermined. The germline gives CDR1 SGHNT, CDR2 YYREEE (reference sequence). Trimming removed 5 bases from V and 1 base from J, with 15 bases in between. This CDR3 has 15 amino acids. CDR3 DNA: TGTGCCAGCAGAAGCCCCCTCTCAAGGAACACTGAAGCTTTCTTT. Protein: CASRSPLSRNTEAFF. The whole variable domain, remainder taken from reference TRBV5-4 and TRBJ1-1, is ETGVTQSPTHLIKTRGQQVTLRCSSQSGHNTVSWYQQALGQGPQFIFQYYREEENGRGNFPPRFSGLQFPNYSSELNVNALELDDSALYLCASRSPLSRNTEAFFGQGTRLTVV.

V and J are TRBV18 and TRBJ1-3; tentative D call: TRBD1 (6 bases). The CDR3 loop spans 17 amino acids. The germline V gene encodes CDR1 KGHSH and CDR2 LQKENI. The germline V and J ends were trimmed by 3 bases and 0 bases, with 15 bases remaining between them. In nucleotides, the CDR3 is TGTGCCAGCTCACCTACAGGGATCCCTGACTCTGGAAACACCATATATTTT. Its translation is CASSPTGIPDSGNTIYF.

The rearrangement links TRBV5-1 to TRBJ1-5, with TRBD1 identical over 7 bases. Germline V gene sequence: CDR1 SGHRS, CDR2 YFSETQ. Losses at the gene ends were 2 bases for V and 0 bases for J; bases not matched to a gene: 2. There are 15 residues in the CDR3. The DNA of the CDR3 is TGCGCCAGCAGCTTCACAGGGGCTAGCAATCAGCCCCAGCATTTT. Its translation is CASSFTGASNQPQHF. Complete variable domain (other parts from reference TRBV5-1 and TRBJ1-5): KAGVTQTPRYLIKTRGQQVTLSCSPISGHRSVSWYQQTPGQGLQFLFEYFSETQRNKGNFPGRFSGRQFSNSRSEMNVSTLELGDSALYLCASSFTGASNQPQHFGDGTRLSIL.